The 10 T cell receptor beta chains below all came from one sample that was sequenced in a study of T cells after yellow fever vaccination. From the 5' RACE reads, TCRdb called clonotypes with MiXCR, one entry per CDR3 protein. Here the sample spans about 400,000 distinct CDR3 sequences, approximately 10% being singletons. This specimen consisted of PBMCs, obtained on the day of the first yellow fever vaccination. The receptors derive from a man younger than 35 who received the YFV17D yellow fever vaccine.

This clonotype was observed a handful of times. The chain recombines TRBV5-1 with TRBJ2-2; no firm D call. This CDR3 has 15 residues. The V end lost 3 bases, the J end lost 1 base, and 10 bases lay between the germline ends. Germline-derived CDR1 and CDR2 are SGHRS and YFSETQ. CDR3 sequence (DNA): TGCGCCAGCAGCTCCGGTCCGAAGAACACCGGGGAGCTGTTTTTT. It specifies CASSSGPKNTGELFF.

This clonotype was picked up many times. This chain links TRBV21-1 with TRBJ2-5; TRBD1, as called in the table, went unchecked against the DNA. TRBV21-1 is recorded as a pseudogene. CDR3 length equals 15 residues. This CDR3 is CASSKAPGPKETQYF. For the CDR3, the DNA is TGTGCCAGCAGCAAAGCACCGGGACCAAAAGAGACCCAGTACTTC.

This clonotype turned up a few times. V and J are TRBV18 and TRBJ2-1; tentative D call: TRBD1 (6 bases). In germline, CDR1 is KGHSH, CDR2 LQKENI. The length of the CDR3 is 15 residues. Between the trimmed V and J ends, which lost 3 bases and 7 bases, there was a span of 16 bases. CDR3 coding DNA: TGTGCCAGCTCACCGGGACAAGACATTAGGAATGAGCAGTTCTTC. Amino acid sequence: CASSPGQDIRNEQFF.

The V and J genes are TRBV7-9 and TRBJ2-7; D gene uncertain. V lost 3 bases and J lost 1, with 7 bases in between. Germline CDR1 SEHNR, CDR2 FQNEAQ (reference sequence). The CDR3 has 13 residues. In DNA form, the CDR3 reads TGTGCCAGCAGCTTGGGTCGGTCCTACGAGCAGTACTTC. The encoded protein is CASSLGRSYEQYF. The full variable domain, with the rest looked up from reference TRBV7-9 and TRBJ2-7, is DTGVSQNPRHKITKRGQNVTFRCDPISEHNRLYWYRQTLGQGPEFLTYFQNEAQLEKSRLLSDRFSAERPKGSFSTLEIQRTEQGDSAMYLCASSLGRSYEQYFGPGTRLTVT.

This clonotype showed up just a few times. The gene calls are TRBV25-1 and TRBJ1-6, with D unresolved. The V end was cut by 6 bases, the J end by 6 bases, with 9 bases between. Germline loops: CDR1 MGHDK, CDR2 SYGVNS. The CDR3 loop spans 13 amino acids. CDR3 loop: CASRGISNSPLHF. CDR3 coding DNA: TGTGCCAGCAGGGGGATTTCTAATTCACCCCTCCACTTT.

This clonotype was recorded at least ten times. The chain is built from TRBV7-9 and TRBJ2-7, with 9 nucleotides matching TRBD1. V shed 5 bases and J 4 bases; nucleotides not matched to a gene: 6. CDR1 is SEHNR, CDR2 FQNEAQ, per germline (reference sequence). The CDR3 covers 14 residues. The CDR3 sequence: CASSLGTGNYEQYF. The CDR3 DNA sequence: TGTGCCAGCAGCCTCGGGACAGGGAATTACGAGCAGTACTTC. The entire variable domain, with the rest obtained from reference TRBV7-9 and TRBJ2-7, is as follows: DTGVSQNPRHKITKRGQNVTFRCDPISEHNRLYWYRQTLGQGPEFLTYFQNEAQLEKSRLLSDRFSAERPKGSFSTLEIQRTEQGDSAMYLCASSLGTGNYEQYFGPGTRLTVT.

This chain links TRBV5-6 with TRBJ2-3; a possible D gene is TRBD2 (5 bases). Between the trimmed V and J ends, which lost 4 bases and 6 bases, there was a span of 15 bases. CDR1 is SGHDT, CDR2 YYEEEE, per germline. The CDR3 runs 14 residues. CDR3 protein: CASSPRLLWDTQYF. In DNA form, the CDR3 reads TGTGCCAGCAGCCCCCGACTACTTTGGGATACGCAGTATTTT.

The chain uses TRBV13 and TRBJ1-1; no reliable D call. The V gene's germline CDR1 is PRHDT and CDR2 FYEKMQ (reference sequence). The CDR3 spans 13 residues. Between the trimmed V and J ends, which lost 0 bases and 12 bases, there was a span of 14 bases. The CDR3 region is CASSLGGGRRTFF. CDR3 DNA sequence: TGTGCCAGCAGCTTAGGAGGAGGGCGGAGGACTTTCTTT.

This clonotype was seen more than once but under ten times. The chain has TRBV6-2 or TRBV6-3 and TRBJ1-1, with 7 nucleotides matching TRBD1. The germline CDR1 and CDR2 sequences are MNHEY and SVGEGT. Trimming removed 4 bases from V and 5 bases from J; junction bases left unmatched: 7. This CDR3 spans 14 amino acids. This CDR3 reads CASSFGQVGTEAFF. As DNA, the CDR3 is TGTGCCAGCAGTTTTGGACAGGTGGGGACTGAAGCTTTCTTT.

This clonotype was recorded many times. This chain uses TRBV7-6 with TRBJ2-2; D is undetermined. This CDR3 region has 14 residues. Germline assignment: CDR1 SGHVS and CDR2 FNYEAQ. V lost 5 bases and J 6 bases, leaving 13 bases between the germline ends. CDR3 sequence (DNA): TGTGCCAGCAGCCTAGAAGCGAATCCCGGGGAGCTGTTTTTT. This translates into CASSLEANPGELFF.